The table lists the clone carrying this T cell receptor (beta chain) with a few counts. The CDR3 spans 15 residues. Trimming removed 0 bases at V and 4 bases at J, with 10 bases between. Per germline, CDR1 MNHEY and CDR2 SVGEGT. TCRdb independently ran MiXCR on the RT-PCR reads; one entry per CDR3 protein. This table has hundreds of thousands of distinct CDR3 sequences, 13% to 15% appearing once. This TCR came from a female donor in good health, serving as a healthy control. V is TRBV6-2 or TRBV6-3 and J is TRBJ1-5; no clear D. Material: memory CD4+ T cells from blood. The CDR3 reads CASSYSLHRNQPQHF. The CDR3 DNA follows: TGTGCCAGCAGTTACTCGTTGCATCGGAATCAGCCCCAGCATTTT.